The 22 T cell receptor beta chains given below trace back to one sample, sequenced in a study of control samples from healthy donors and cancer patients. Data came from immunoSEQ multiplex PCR; TCRdb stores just in-frame clones and leaves some out. This table has roughly 59,000 clones, about 92% appearing once. Input material: PBMCs. The receptors come from a man aged 40-49 years with colorectal cancer.

This clone appeared a single time. V gene TRBV19 combines with J gene TRBJ1-1; D not resolved. Trimming pared 9 bases from V and 10 bases from J, leaving 18 bases between. The CDR3 runs 12 residues. The germline V gene has CDR1 LNHDA and CDR2 SQIVND (reference sequence). The CDR3, as DNA: TGTGCCAGCCGAACCTCCGGGTTACCAGCTTTCTTT. Translation: CASRTSGLPAFF.

V usage is TRBV9 and J usage is TRBJ2-4, with D unresolved. V was clipped by 3 bases and J by 5 bases, with 3 bases between them. The V gene's germline CDR1 is SGDLS and CDR2 YYNGEE. The CDR3 is made up of 11 amino acids. CDR3 sequence reads: CASSDENIQYF. DNA of the CDR3: TGTGCCAGCAGCGACGAAAACATTCAGTACTTC. Looking up the rest from reference TRBV9 and TRBJ2-4 gives the full variable domain: DSGVTQTPKHLITATGQRVTLRCSPRSGDLSVYWYQQSLDQGLQFLIQYYNGEERAKGNILERFSAQQFPDLHSELNLSSLELGDSALYFCASSDENIQYFGAGTRLSVL.

This clone was observed once. V usage is TRBV5-1 and J usage is TRBJ2-1; D is undetermined. V lost 4 bases, J lost 9 bases, and 14 bases lay in between. This CDR3 contains 13 residues. Germline V lookup: CDR1 SGHRS, CDR2 YFSETQ. CDR3 nucleotide sequence: TGCGCCAGCAGCCAGGATGGGGAAGGTGAGCAGTTCTTC. It encodes CASSQDGEGEQFF.

V and J are TRBV7-9 and TRBJ2-6, with TRBD1 as a possible D gene (5 bases). Germline V gene data show CDR1 as SEHNR and CDR2 as FQNEAQ (reference sequence). Trimming took 1 base from V and 0 from J, leaving 13 bases between them. This CDR3 comprises 18 residues. The chain's CDR3 is CASSLVAGPSSGANVLTF. In DNA, the CDR3 is TGTGCCAGCAGCTTAGTGGCAGGGCCGAGCTCTGGGGCCAACGTCCTGACTTTC.

This clone was seen a few times. Other DNA sequences in this sample translate to the same CDR3. The CDR3 nucleotides are TGTGCCAGCAGCTTAGGAAGGAACACTGAAGCTTTCTTT. It is translated as CASSLGRNTEAFF. V is TRBV7-3 and J is TRBJ1-1; D not resolved. The length of the CDR3 is 13 residues. Germline CDR1 is SGHTA and CDR2 is FQGTGA. V shed 2 bases and J shed 1 base, with 5 bases lying between them.

This chain connects TRBV27 to TRBJ1-4, with 9 bases that match TRBD1. The length of the CDR3 is 14 residues. Germline V gene lookup returns CDR1 MNHEY and CDR2 SMNVEV (reference sequence). The J segment lost 8 bases and the V segment lost 5 bases, leaving 6 bases of the junction unmatched. CDR3 in DNA: TGTGCCAGCAGTCTACAGGGGGCAGGAGAAAAACTGTTTTTT. This translates into CASSLQGAGEKLFF.

This clone was seen a single time. This rearrangement joins TRBV9 to TRBJ2-1, with 8 bases lining up with TRBD1. The V gene's germline CDR1 is SGDLS and CDR2 YYNGEE. This CDR3 region has 15 residues. With 0 bases clipped from V and 4 bases from J, the junction kept 3 bases outside the gene matches. CDR3 in amino acids: CASSVDGQGYNEQFF. The CDR3 nucleotides are TGTGCCAGCAGCGTAGACGGACAGGGTTACAATGAGCAGTTCTTC. Supplemented by reference TRBV9 and TRBJ2-1, the full variable domain reads DSGVTQTPKHLITATGQRVTLRCSPRSGDLSVYWYQQSLDQGLQFLIQYYNGEERAKGNILERFSAQQFPDLHSELNLSSLELGDSALYFCASSVDGQGYNEQFFGPGTRLTVL.

This clone has only one observation. The rearrangement links TRBV5-6 to TRBJ2-2; TRBD1 aligns across 8 bases. This CDR3 region has 15 residues. The J segment lost 4 bases and the V segment lost 2 bases, leaving 4 bases of the junction unmatched. The V gene's germline CDR1 is SGHDT and CDR2 YYEEEE. The CDR3 region has the DNA TGTGCCAGCAGCTTCCCGACAGGGGCCACCGGGGAGCTGTTTTTT. It specifies CASSFPTGATGELFF. Full variable domain (missing parts from reference TRBV5-6 and TRBJ2-2): DAGVTQSPTHLIKTRGQQVTLRCSPKSGHDTVSWYQQALGQGPQFIFQYYEEEERQRGNFPDRFSGHQFPNYSSELNVNALLLGDSALYLCASSFPTGATGELFFGEGSRLTVL.

The J gene is TRBJ2-1, the V gene TRBV23-1, with TRBD1 matching 10 bases. TRBV23-1 has ORF status, its function being uncertain. This CDR3 has 14 amino acids. V was clipped by 8 bases and J by 6 bases; unmatched bases: 7. This chain's CDR3 is CASARQGASNEQFF. CDR3 nucleotide sequence: TGCGCCAGCGCTAGACAGGGGGCGAGCAATGAGCAGTTCTTC.

The CDR3 DNA sequence: TGTGCCAGCAGCTTCGGCCCTGGGGTGGGTGGATCCTACGAGCAGTACTTC. This translates into CASSFGPGVGGSYEQYF. This chain connects TRBV7-9 to TRBJ2-7; no clear D. V dropped 3 bases and J dropped 1 base, with 19 bases sitting between them. The V gene's germline CDR1 is SEHNR and CDR2 FQNEAQ (reference sequence). The CDR3 runs to 17 residues.

This clone has just one count. V gene TRBV11-2 combines with J gene TRBJ2-2; tentative D call: TRBD2 (7 bases). V lost 4 bases and J 3 bases, leaving 18 bases between the germline ends. CDR1 is SGHAT and CDR2 is FQNNGV in the germline V gene. The CDR3 contains 17 residues. This chain's CDR3 is CASSWPLQGGDTGELFF. In DNA form, the CDR3 reads TGTGCCAGCAGCTGGCCATTACAGGGAGGGGACACCGGGGAGCTGTTTTTT.

V usage is TRBV18 and J usage is TRBJ1-1; no clear D gene. Deletions cut 3 bases from V and 3 bases from J, with 8 bases between. This CDR3 has 13 amino acids. Per the germline V gene, CDR1 is KGHSH and CDR2 is LQKENI. Written as DNA, the CDR3 is TGTGCCAGCTCACCCTCCCTGGACACTGAAGCTTTCTTT. Protein product: CASSPSLDTEAFF. Combining the CDR3 with reference TRBV18 and TRBJ1-1 gives the whole variable domain NAGVMQNPRHLVRRRGQEARLRCSPMKGHSHVYWYRQLPEEGLKFMVYLQKENIIDESGMPKERFSAEFPKEGPSILRIQQVVRGDSAAYFCASSPSLDTEAFFGQGTRLTVV.

This chain uses TRBV7-2 with TRBJ1-5; D unresolved. In germline, CDR1 is SGHTA, CDR2 FQGNSA. V gave up 5 bases and J gave up 0 bases, with 5 bases separating them. This CDR3 is 13 amino acids long. CDR3 DNA: TGTGCCAGCAGCCCAGATAGCAATCAGCCCCAGCATTTT. This sequence encodes CASSPDSNQPQHF.

The chain joins TRBV11-2 to TRBJ2-7; D could derive from TRBD1 or TRBD2 (5 bases each). V was clipped by 3 bases and J by 4 bases, with 16 bases between them. CDR3 size: 15 residues. Germline-derived CDR1 and CDR2 are SGHAT and FQNNGV. The CDR3 region is CASSFSGPGFYEQYF. The CDR3 region has the DNA TGTGCCAGCAGCTTCTCGGGGCCAGGGTTTTACGAGCAGTACTTC.

This clone was seen a handful of times. J is TRBJ2-2 and V is TRBV6-2 or TRBV6-3; D uncertain. Deletions cut 5 bases from V and 0 bases from J, with 13 bases between. Per the germline V gene, CDR1 is MNHEY and CDR2 is SVGEGT. The length of the CDR3 is 16 residues. The CDR3 loop reads CASSTPFGTNTGELFF. CDR3 in DNA: TGTGCCAGCAGTACCCCTTTCGGTACGAACACCGGGGAGCTGTTTTTT.

This CDR3 is CASSPSGSSYEQYF. CDR3 nucleotides: TGTGCCAGCAGCCCATCAGGGAGCTCCTACGAGCAGTACTTC. The chain has TRBV7-3 and TRBJ2-7; D may be TRBD1 or TRBD2 (5 bases each). The CDR3 runs 14 residues. CDR1 SGHTA and CDR2 FQGTGA come from the germline V gene. V dropped 5 bases and J dropped 0 bases, with 11 bases sitting between them. Using reference TRBV7-3 and TRBJ2-7 for the parts outside the CDR3, the full variable domain is GAGVSQTPSNKVTEKGKYVELRCDPISGHTALYWYRQSLGQGPEFLIYFQGTGAADDSGLPNDRFFAVRPEGSVSTLKIQRTERGDSAVYLCASSPSGSSYEQYFGPGTRLTVT.

This rearrangement joins TRBV19 to TRBJ1-2, with 7 bases fitting TRBD1. This CDR3 has 15 residues. V shed 2 bases, J shed 2 bases, and the junction held 5 bases outside the gene matches. CDR1 is LNHDA, CDR2 SQIVND, per germline (reference sequence). The CDR3 nucleotides are TGTGCCAGTAGTATAAGGCCGGGACAGAACTATGGCTACACCTTC. Protein sequence: CASSIRPGQNYGYTF.

The V call is TRBV19, the J call TRBJ1-5; no clear D gene. The CDR3 consists of 14 residues. Deletions cut 0 bases from V and 3 bases from J, with 6 bases between. The V gene's germline CDR1 is LNHDA and CDR2 SQIVND (reference sequence). CDR3 sequence reads: CASSIEQVNQPQHF. Here the CDR3 DNA reads TGTGCCAGTAGTATAGAGCAGGTCAATCAGCCCCAGCATTTT.

This sequence joins TRBV7-2 and TRBJ1-6; D not certain. This CDR3 comprises 14 residues. The V end lost 3 bases, the J end lost 9 bases, and 12 bases lay between the germline ends. The V gene's germline CDR1 is SGHTA and CDR2 FQGNSA. The CDR3 nucleotides read TGTGCCAGCAGCTTCGGCGGTACCGCTTCACCCCTCCACTTT. This encodes CASSFGGTASPLHF. Together with reference TRBV7-2 and TRBJ1-6, the CDR3 gives the full variable domain: GAGVSQSPSNKVTEKGKDVELRCDPISGHTALYWYRQSLGQGLEFLIYFQGNSAPDKSGLPSDRFSAERTGGSVSTLTIQRTQQEDSAVYLCASSFGGTASPLHFGNGTRLTVT.

This sequence joins TRBV18 and TRBJ1-1, with unresolved D. The CDR3 runs 13 residues. V dropped 4 bases and J dropped 2 bases, with 8 bases sitting between them. Per germline, CDR1 KGHSH and CDR2 LQKENI. The DNA of the CDR3 is TGTGCCAGCTCACTGTTGGAAAACACTGAAGCTTTCTTT. Protein sequence: CASSLLENTEAFF.

The chain is built from TRBV20-1 and TRBJ1-4; D is possibly TRBD1 (5 bases). In germline, CDR1 is DFQATT, CDR2 SNEGSKA (reference sequence). The CDR3 runs to 13 residues. The V end was cut by 3 bases, the J end by 8 bases, with 13 bases between. The CDR3 DNA sequence: TGCAGTGCTAGTGGGACTCTGTCCGAAAAACTGTTTTTT. Protein: CSASGTLSEKLFF.

CDR3 residues: CASSVGDPGFKPNTEAFF. DNA of the CDR3: TGTGCCAGCAGCGTAGGAGATCCAGGGTTTAAACCGAACACTGAAGCTTTCTTT. The rearrangement uses TRBV9 and TRBJ1-1; a possible D gene is TRBD1 (5 bases). Trimming left V 0 bases short and J 1 base short, with 19 bases between. This CDR3 spans 18 amino acids. Looked up from germline, CDR1 is SGDLS and CDR2 is YYNGEE.